The 25 T cell receptor beta chains below come from one sample, sequenced in a study of shared clonotypes between healthy human individuals. Using immunoSEQ multiplex PCR, the repertoire was profiled, and TCRdb retains in-frame clones only, with some absent. The data hold 2 million to 2.5 million clones, with nearly 97% observed a single time. The specimen sequenced was naive CD4+ T cells sorted from blood. Subset meaning: CD45RA+ positively selected. All receptors come from a man younger than 30 in good health.

The gene calls are TRBV2 and TRBJ1-1; maybe TRBD1 (5 bases). CDR1 is SNHLY and CDR2 is FYNNEI in the germline V gene. This CDR3 is built from 19 residues. V lost 0 bases, J lost 8 bases, and 28 bases lay in between. The CDR3 loop reads CASSEAAPWRGAGEGEAFF. Written as DNA, the CDR3 is TGTGCCAGCAGTGAAGCAGCTCCTTGGCGTGGGGCCGGAGAAGGCGAAGCTTTCTTT.

The chain uses TRBV5-4 and TRBJ2-4; TRBD1 or TRBD2 may be the D gene (5 bases each). V shed 4 bases and J shed 0 bases, with 14 bases lying between them. This CDR3 has 16 residues. The germline V gene encodes CDR1 SGHNT and CDR2 YYREEE (reference sequence). In nucleotides, the CDR3 is TGTGCCAGCAGCAATAGGGGAGTGCTAGCCAAAAACATTCAGTACTTC. Translated, it gives CASSNRGVLAKNIQYF.

The chain carries TRBV11-2 and TRBJ1-5; D possibly corresponds to TRBD1 (6 bases). There are 15 residues in the CDR3. Germline V gives CDR1 SGHAT, CDR2 FQNNGV. V was clipped by 5 bases and J by 5 bases, with 16 bases between them. The CDR3 bases are TGTGCCAGCAGCGGATCGGGGGGCGCAGATCAGCCCCAGCATTTT. It translates to CASSGSGGADQPQHF.

The rearrangement links TRBV11-2 to TRBJ2-7, with 9 bases that match TRBD1. Trimming took 3 bases from V and 5 from J; bases not matched to a gene: 8. Germline V lookup: CDR1 SGHAT, CDR2 FQNNGV. This CDR3 is built from 15 residues. The DNA of the CDR3 is TGTGCCAGCAGCTTTTCCGGCGGGACAGGGAACGAGCAGTACTTC. Translation: CASSFSGGTGNEQYF.

Here the CDR3 reads CASSSIGGDQETQYF. Here the CDR3 DNA reads TGCGCCAGCAGTTCCATTGGGGGGGACCAAGAGACCCAGTACTTC. J is TRBJ2-5 and V is TRBV5-1, with TRBD2 matching 7 bases. The CDR3 consists of 15 residues. Germline lookup yields CDR1 SGHRS and CDR2 YFSETQ. V was clipped by 5 bases and J by 0 bases; unmatched bases: 7.

The CDR3, as DNA: TGTGCCAGCAGCTTAGAGGTTCCCGGGACAGGGGGAGAGACCCAGTACTTC. It yields the protein CASSLEVPGTGGETQYF. This chain links TRBV7-2 with TRBJ2-5; 11 nucleotides match TRBD1. This CDR3 contains 17 residues. J was trimmed by 4 bases and V by 1 base; bases with no gene match: 8. Germline V gives CDR1 SGHTA, CDR2 FQGNSA.

The rearrangement uses TRBV19 and TRBJ2-6, with 7 bases fitting TRBD1. Trimming at V came to 7 bases and at J to 0 bases, leaving 3 bases not matched to a gene. The germline CDR1 and CDR2 sequences are LNHDA and SQIVND (reference sequence). The CDR3 runs 15 residues. As DNA, the CDR3 is TGTGCCAGTACTCAGGGGGACTCTGGGGCCAACGTCCTGACTTTC. Its protein product is CASTQGDSGANVLTF.

The chain combines TRBV5-1 with TRBJ1-4, with TRBD1 as a possible D gene (6 bases). There are 15 residues in the CDR3. V lost 6 bases and J 4 bases, leaving 16 bases between the germline ends. Germline V gives CDR1 SGHRS, CDR2 YFSETQ. The CDR3 sequence: CASTLYGGGNEKLFF. The CDR3 coding sequence is TGCGCCAGCACCCTTTACGGAGGGGGTAATGAAAAACTGTTTTTT.

The CDR3 nucleotides read TGCGCCAGCACCGGACAGGGTTCGTGGCCAGATACGCAGTATTTT. Encoded protein: CASTGQGSWPDTQYF. The V call is TRBV5-1, the J call TRBJ2-3; 8 bases map to TRBD1. CDR3 length: 15 amino acids. Germline trimming cut 6 bases from V and 4 bases from J; bases unmatched to any gene: 10. CDR1 and CDR2 (germline): SGHRS, YFSETQ.

This chain connects TRBV18 to TRBJ2-7; D is tentatively TRBD1 or TRBD2 (6 bases each). The V end lost 2 bases, the J end lost 5 bases, and 16 bases lay between the germline ends. Germline loops: CDR1 KGHSH, CDR2 LQKENI. This CDR3 spans 15 amino acids. The CDR3 coding sequence is TGTGCCAGCTCACCAACGCAGGGGAGGTCGAACGAGCAGTACTTC. It translates to CASSPTQGRSNEQYF.

This rearrangement joins TRBV5-4 to TRBJ1-1; the D gene is possibly TRBD1 (6 bases). Trimming removed 3 bases from V and 0 bases from J, with 9 bases in between. The CDR3 is 14 amino acids. Germline V gene data show CDR1 as SGHNT and CDR2 as YYREEE (reference sequence). The CDR3 sequence is CASSYGQLNTEAFF. The CDR3 coding sequence is TGTGCCAGCAGCTACGGACAGCTGAACACTGAAGCTTTCTTT.

The rearrangement links TRBV14 to TRBJ2-5; D gene uncertain. The germline gives CDR1 SGHDN, CDR2 FVKESK. V was trimmed by 0 bases and J by 10 bases, leaving 9 bases between them. This CDR3 spans 12 amino acids. The CDR3 DNA reads TGTGCCAGCAGCCAAGATCGGGCCAACCAGTACTTC. It encodes CASSQDRANQYF.

The chain combines TRBV6-5 with TRBJ1-6; 11 nucleotides align to TRBD1. V lost 0 bases, J lost 9 bases, and 4 bases stayed unmatched. The CDR3 has 16 amino acids. Germline V gene sequence: CDR1 MNHEY, CDR2 SVGAGI. CDR3 protein: CASSYSGTGGGSPLHF. The CDR3 nucleotides read TGTGCCAGCAGTTACTCCGGGACAGGGGGTGGTTCACCCCTCCACTTT.

The genes are TRBV29-1 and TRBJ1-5, with D possibly being TRBD1 (6 bases). Trimming removed 4 bases from V and 3 bases from J, with 10 bases in between. The CDR3 is 13 residues long. CDR1 and CDR2 (germline): SQVTM, ANQGSEA. Here the CDR3 reads CSVGTDNNQPQHF. CDR3 coding DNA: TGCAGCGTTGGGACAGATAACAATCAGCCCCAGCATTTT.

This sequence joins TRBV5-1 and TRBJ2-3; 11 bases map to TRBD2. The germline V gene encodes CDR1 SGHRS and CDR2 YFSETQ. The CDR3 loop spans 17 amino acids. The junction had 13 bases not matched to a gene; V was cut back by 4 bases and J by 6 bases. CDR3 region: CASSRWASGGKADTQYF. The CDR3 DNA reads as TGCGCCAGCAGCCGGTGGGCTAGCGGGGGGAAAGCGGATACGCAGTATTTT.

J is TRBJ2-3 and V is TRBV5-1, with D hard to call. Germline V CDR1 and CDR2: SGHRS, YFSETQ. With 0 bases removed from V and 4 bases from J, the gap between germline ends came to 6 bases. The CDR3 loop spans 13 amino acids. As DNA, the CDR3 is TGCGCCAGCAGCTTGGGTTGGGCAGATACGCAGTATTTT. Its translation is CASSLGWADTQYF.

The gene calls are TRBV28 and TRBJ1-5; 9 nucleotides align to TRBD1. There are 15 residues in the CDR3. V lost 5 bases and J lost 3; bases outside the gene matches: 5. Germline assignment: CDR1 MDHEN and CDR2 SYDVKM. CDR3 protein: CASSPGTGINQPQHF. Here the CDR3 DNA reads TGTGCCAGCAGTCCCGGGACAGGGATCAATCAGCCCCAGCATTTT.

This rearrangement joins TRBV6-1 to TRBJ1-5, with 8 positions matching TRBD1. Germline V gene lookup returns CDR1 MNHNS and CDR2 SASEGT. J gave up 9 bases and V 3 bases, and 19 bases lay outside the gene matches. The CDR3 has 18 amino acids. The CDR3: CASSDPGEGQAARWPQHF. CDR3 sequence (DNA): TGTGCCAGCAGTGACCCAGGTGAGGGACAGGCCGCCCGATGGCCCCAGCATTTT.

The J gene is TRBJ1-3, the V gene TRBV2; D is uncertain. Trimming removed 8 bases at V and 4 bases at J, with 9 bases between. The germline V gene encodes CDR1 SNHLY and CDR2 FYNNEI. This CDR3 region has 12 residues. CDR3 sequence: CASGTAGNTIYF. The CDR3 bases are TGTGCCAGCGGAACAGCGGGAAACACCATATATTTT.

This sequence joins TRBV27 and TRBJ2-3; a possible D gene is TRBD1 (6 bases). CDR1 is MNHEY and CDR2 is SMNVEV in the germline V gene (reference sequence). Between the trimmed V and J ends, which lost 0 bases and 2 bases, there was a span of 24 bases. This CDR3 comprises 20 residues. The CDR3 DNA reads as TGTGCCAGCAGTTTATCCCCTACCCACCCGTGGACAGAGGCCACAGATACGCAGTATTTT. Its protein product is CASSLSPTHPWTEATDTQYF.

About this clone: Other nucleotide sequences from this sample produce the same CDR3. The genes are TRBV6-6 and TRBJ2-7; D uncertain. The CDR3 is 12 amino acids. Trimming shortened V by 0 bases and J by 4 bases, and 4 bases separated the two germline ends. In germline, CDR1 is MNHNY, CDR2 SVGAGI (reference sequence). As DNA, the CDR3 is TGTGCCAGCAGTTACTCGGTTTACGAGCAGTACTTC. Amino acid sequence: CASSYSVYEQYF.

The CDR3 reads CASSQNDRGRYEQYF. CDR3 DNA: TGCGCCAGCAGCCAAAACGACAGGGGTCGCTACGAGCAGTACTTC. The genes are TRBV4-1 and TRBJ2-7, with 8 positions matching TRBD1. The germline V gene has CDR1 MGHRA and CDR2 YSYEKL. Trimming cost V 2 bases and J 3 bases; bases outside gene matches: 6. The CDR3 runs 15 residues.

V is TRBV12-5 and J is TRBJ1-1; no clear D gene. CDR1 LGHNT and CDR2 FRNRAP come from the germline V gene. V was trimmed by 5 bases and J by 3 bases, leaving 4 bases between them. The CDR3 sequence is 11 residues long. DNA of the CDR3: TGTGCTAGTGGTCCACACACTGAAGCTTTCTTT. Translation gives CASGPHTEAFF.

In this sample, this clone turned up a few times. In the same sample, other DNA sequences code for this CDR3. The DNA for the CDR3 is TGTGCCTGGAGTGCGGGGGATACGCAGTATTTT. As protein: CAWSAGDTQYF. This chain connects TRBV30 to TRBJ2-3; a possible D gene is TRBD2 (5 bases). This CDR3 region has 11 residues. Germline values: CDR1 GTSNPN, CDR2 SVGIG (reference sequence). The ends were cut back, 1 base at V and 6 bases at J, with 5 bases in the middle.

J is TRBJ2-3 and V is TRBV11-2, with 8 bases matching TRBD1. Germline loops: CDR1 SGHAT, CDR2 FQNNGV. Losses at the gene ends were 5 bases for V and 0 bases for J; bases not matched to a gene: 7. CDR3 length: 16 amino acids. CDR3 sequence: CASSLPNRGSTDTQYF. The CDR3 nucleotides are TGTGCCAGCAGCCTCCCGAACAGGGGGAGCACAGATACGCAGTATTTT.